This T cell receptor (beta chain) was recovered during a study of control samples from healthy donors and cancer patients. The CDR3 is 15 residues long. CDR1 is WSHSY, CDR2 SAAADI, per germline. The V gene end was trimmed by 4 bases and the J gene end by 2 bases; junction bases not matched to a gene: 2. The data were produced by immunoSEQ multiplex PCR, yet TCRdb's version contains in-frame clones alone and is incomplete. The sample contains roughly 150,000 clones, around 90% of which appear only once. This TCR came from a woman in her twenties or thirties in good health. This chain joins TRBV10-2 and TRBJ2-7, with 13 bases lining up with TRBD2. Sequencing was carried out using blood. CDR3 amino acids: CASSGGTSGTYEQYF. The CDR3 DNA reads as TGCGCCAGCAGTGGGGGGACTAGCGGGACCTACGAGCAGTACTTC.